The source of this T cell receptor beta chain is a study of vaccination and CD4 T cells after COVID-19. Per the germline V gene, CDR1 is ENHRY and CDR2 is SYGVKD. Trimming removed 2 bases from V and 5 bases from J, with 21 bases in between. The CDR3 consists of 17 residues. This clonotype was detected a few times. Its antigen is not identified. Specified treatment: approximately 9-day PBMC culture with coronavirus spike peptide pools or control peptides (ViraFEST assay). Half the growth medium was swapped for new IL-2 medium on days 3 and 7. With the Oncomine TCR Beta short-read assay, DNA from cultured CD4+ T cells was sequenced. TCRdb called the PCR reads again in MiXCR, with one record for every CDR3 protein. The sample lists about 7,100 distinct CDR3 sequences, under 75% occurring once.

The chain couples TRBV10-3 to TRBJ2-5; tentatively, D is TRBD1 (6 bases). What was sequenced was CD4+ T cells from blood, cultured in vitro. This clonotype originated in a human donor who had recovered from COVID-19. The CDR3 region is CAISERGVRGRLETQYF. Written as DNA, the CDR3 is TGTGCCATCAGTGAGAGGGGAGTCAGGGGACGGTTGGAGACCCAGTACTTC.